This T cell receptor (beta chain) appears in the sequencing data of a study of cytomegalovirus exposure and HLA in healthy donors. Looking at the study overall: Clustering assigned 81% of the roughly 420 genotyped donors to the Caucasian-associated ancestry cluster.

PCR used 60 Vbeta primers and 13 Jbeta primers. Using immunoSEQ multiplex PCR, the repertoire was profiled, and TCRdb retains in-frame clones only, with some absent. Of roughly 130,000 clones detected, roughly 83% appear once; the ten largest clones hold 1.5% to 2.5%. V lost 11 bases to trimming and J lost 4 bases; unmatched junction nucleotides: 11. In germline, CDR1 is MNHEY, CDR2 SVGAGI. There are 14 residues in the CDR3. The sequenced sample was PBMCs. The rearrangement joins TRBV6-5 to TRBJ2-3, with 8 bases identical to TRBD2. The clonotype was recovered from a man between 18 and 29 years old in good health and CMV-seronegative. CDR3 bases: TGTGCCGCGGGGGAGCGGGAGTTGTCAGATACGCAGTATTTT. This encodes CAAGERELSDTQYF.